This T cell receptor beta chain was captured in a study of blood T cell repertoires in COVID-19. Study background: COVID-19 samples collected from the United States, Italy and Spain covered acute and convalescent phases. PBMCs, B-cell-depleted T cells, or T cells were the source of the cDNA or gDNA that made up the material.

Study processing details: Counts of nucleated cells, estimated from reference gene primer amplification, were obtained. This table comes from immunoSEQ multiplex PCR, and its TCRdb copy is limited to in-frame clones, with some not included. That table supplies the V and J calls and clone size; D and trimming were determined from the DNA. The data contain some 390,000 clones, roughly 86% of them seen just once; the ten biggest clones take up about 2.1%. Seattle participants joined during active infection and were tracked over time. Per the germline V gene, CDR1 is MDHEN and CDR2 is SYDVKM. This CDR3 contains 13 residues. V dropped 6 bases and J dropped 6 bases, with 14 bases sitting between them. This clone has only one observation.

This clonotype was obtained from a woman aged 55-70 years with COVID-19, enrolled during active disease. Sequencing was done on a sample of peripheral blood. J is TRBJ1-2 and V is TRBV28, with D perhaps matching TRBD1 (6 bases). The CDR3 loop reads CASSLLDSHGYTF. The CDR3 DNA reads as TGTGCCAGCAGCCTTCTGGACAGCCATGGCTACACCTTC.